This T cell receptor beta chain was sequenced for a study of T cells in Graves' hyperthyroidism and ophthalmopathy. The sample holds many counts of this clonotype. Its antigen is unknown. Whole-study findings and limits: Blood also held most thyroid clonotypes expanded beyond 0.001.

Researchers amplified the TCR beta CDR3 regions from RNA transcripts. TCR CDR3 regions were first amplified by RT-PCR with HTBI primers. A single record per CDR3 protein comes from TCRdb applying MiXCR to the multiplex PCR reads. This table holds about 480,000 distinct CDR3 sequences, approximately 15% found once. Newly diagnosed patients aged 18 to 65 had hyperthyroidism of under 2 months' duration. Uncontrolled infection, other autoimmune disease, pregnancy or lactation disqualified patients from enrolment. The authors obtained PBMCs from over 8 ml of fresh peripheral blood. V lost 4 bases and J 7 bases, leaving 14 bases between the germline ends. The germline gives CDR1 WNHNN, CDR2 SYGVQD (reference sequence). The CDR3 loop spans 13 amino acids.

This clonotype was obtained from a young woman with Graves' hyperthyroidism. This chain links TRBV10-1 with TRBJ2-7; D gene uncertain. Sample: blood. Written as DNA, the CDR3 is TGCGCCAGCAGTGGGGTGGTACGGGCTGAGCAGTACTTC. Translated: CASSGVVRAEQYF.